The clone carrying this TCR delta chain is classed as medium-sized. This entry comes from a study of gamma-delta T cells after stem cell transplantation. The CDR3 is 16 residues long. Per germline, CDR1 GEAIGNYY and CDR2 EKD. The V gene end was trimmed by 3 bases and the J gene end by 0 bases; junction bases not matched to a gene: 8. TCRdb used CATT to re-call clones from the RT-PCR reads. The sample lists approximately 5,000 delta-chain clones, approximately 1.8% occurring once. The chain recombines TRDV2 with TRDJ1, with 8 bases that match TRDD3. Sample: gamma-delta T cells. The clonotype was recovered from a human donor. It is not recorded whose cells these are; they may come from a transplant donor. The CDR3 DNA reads TGTGCCTGTGACCCTCTACTGGGGGGGTACACCGATAAACTCATCTTT. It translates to CACDPLLGGYTDKLIF.